The sequence of this T cell receptor beta chain was determined in a study of PD-L1 blockade in urothelial cancer. About the study: Anywhere from 0 to 3 prior chemotherapy regimens had been received by patients.

The CDR3 extends over 15 amino acids. Germline loops: CDR1 MDHEN, CDR2 SYDVKM. V shed 6 bases and J 2 bases; nucleotides not matched to a gene: 7. TCRdb's table, derived via immunoSEQ multiplex PCR, lists solely in-frame clones and lacks some. The table lists 37,000 or so clones, about four fifths of them singletons, with 18% in the top ten. The chain uses TRBV28 and TRBJ2-3; TRBD2 aligns across 8 bases. The source is a man between 60 and 75 years old with urothelial cancer. Sequencing used PBMCs, obtained around atezolizumab (anti-PD-L1) treatment. The CDR3 here is CASRDPGGDTDTQYF. The DNA for the CDR3 is TGTGCCAGCAGGGACCCGGGGGGGGACACAGATACGCAGTATTTT.